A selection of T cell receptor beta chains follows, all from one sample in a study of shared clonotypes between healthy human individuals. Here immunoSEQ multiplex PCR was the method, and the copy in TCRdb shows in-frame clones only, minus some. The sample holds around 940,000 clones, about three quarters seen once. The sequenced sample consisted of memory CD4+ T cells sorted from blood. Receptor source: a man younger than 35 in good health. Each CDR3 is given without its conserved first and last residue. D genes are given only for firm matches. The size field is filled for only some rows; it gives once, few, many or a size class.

cdr3_aa: ASSEGPTGELF
clone_size: .
v_call: TRBV25-1
j_call: TRBJ2-2
d_call: .

cdr3_aa: ASSPSGPGANVLT
clone_size: .
v_call: TRBV19
j_call: TRBJ2-6
d_call: .

cdr3_aa: ASSLTGPTNTEAF
clone_size: .
v_call: TRBV7-2
j_call: TRBJ1-1
d_call: TRBD1

cdr3_aa: ASKMESGSYEQY
clone_size: .
v_call: TRBV5-1
j_call: TRBJ2-7
d_call: .

cdr3_aa: AISADREGYT
clone_size: .
v_call: TRBV10-3
j_call: TRBJ1-2
d_call: TRBD1

cdr3_aa: ASSQDLSSIRETQY
clone_size: few
v_call: TRBV4-2
j_call: TRBJ2-5
d_call: .

cdr3_aa: ASSIGTGGNQPQH
clone_size: .
v_call: TRBV19
j_call: TRBJ1-5
d_call: TRBD1

cdr3_aa: ASSIGYAIQETQY
clone_size: .
v_call: TRBV19
j_call: TRBJ2-5
d_call: .

cdr3_aa: ASSSRTSGRPSQETQY
clone_size: .
v_call: TRBV2
j_call: TRBJ2-5
d_call: TRBD2

cdr3_aa: ASSISGFGGEPQH
clone_size: .
v_call: TRBV19
j_call: TRBJ1-5
d_call: .

cdr3_aa: ASSSGQGGQPQH
clone_size: .
v_call: TRBV5-1
j_call: TRBJ1-5
d_call: TRBD1

cdr3_aa: ASSPGSGVGNTIY
clone_size: .
v_call: TRBV6-1
j_call: TRBJ1-3
d_call: .

cdr3_aa: SVGTMNTEAF
clone_size: .
v_call: TRBV29-1
j_call: TRBJ1-1
d_call: .

cdr3_aa: ASQTGQLGQETQY
clone_size: once
v_call: TRBV28
j_call: TRBJ2-5
d_call: .

cdr3_aa: ASKEKGNTIY
clone_size: once
v_call: TRBV28
j_call: TRBJ1-3
d_call: .

cdr3_aa: ASSPPGSYEQY
clone_size: .
v_call: TRBV11-2
j_call: TRBJ2-7
d_call: .

cdr3_aa: ASSEVTGGWQF
clone_size: .
v_call: TRBV6-1
j_call: TRBJ2-1
d_call: TRBD1

cdr3_aa: ASSLLQGARSYGYT
clone_size: .
v_call: TRBV7-3
j_call: TRBJ1-2
d_call: TRBD1

cdr3_aa: ASRRDLNEQY
clone_size: .
v_call: TRBV7-2
j_call: TRBJ2-7
d_call: .

cdr3_aa: ASRDSEAKNIQY
clone_size: .
v_call: TRBV6-5
j_call: TRBJ2-4
d_call: .

cdr3_aa: ASSISGPETQY
clone_size: .
v_call: TRBV5-1
j_call: TRBJ2-5
d_call: .

cdr3_aa: ASALSLITDTQY
clone_size: .
v_call: TRBV19
j_call: TRBJ2-3
d_call: .

cdr3_aa: ASSDVAGETQY
clone_size: many
v_call: TRBV6-5
j_call: TRBJ2-5
d_call: .

cdr3_aa: ASSSLAVPNTGELF
clone_size: once
v_call: TRBV5-1
j_call: TRBJ2-2
d_call: TRBD2

cdr3_aa: ASSHKTKSTDTQY
clone_size: .
v_call: TRBV14
j_call: TRBJ2-3
d_call: .

cdr3_aa: ASSIQGTGGEAF
clone_size: .
v_call: TRBV6-5
j_call: TRBJ1-1
d_call: TRBD1

cdr3_aa: ASSSTPLLSTDTQY
clone_size: .
v_call: TRBV5-1
j_call: TRBJ2-3
d_call: .

cdr3_aa: ASSLGGQFYNEQF
clone_size: .
v_call: TRBV6-5
j_call: TRBJ2-1
d_call: .

cdr3_aa: SVGNGGTEAF
clone_size: few
v_call: TRBV29-1
j_call: TRBJ1-1
d_call: .

cdr3_aa: ASSPDQGARSPLH
clone_size: .
v_call: TRBV18
j_call: TRBJ1-6
d_call: TRBD1

cdr3_aa: ARTLFAGGNTIY
clone_size: .
v_call: TRBV30
j_call: TRBJ1-3
d_call: .

cdr3_aa: ASSPGPGETQY
clone_size: .
v_call: TRBV18
j_call: TRBJ2-5
d_call: .

cdr3_aa: ASSLLAGVRETQY
clone_size: .
v_call: TRBV7-9
j_call: TRBJ2-5
d_call: TRBD2

cdr3_aa: AWSQGYNSPLH
clone_size: few
v_call: TRBV30
j_call: TRBJ1-6
d_call: .

cdr3_aa: ASSLEDRGKLF
clone_size: .
v_call: TRBV5-1
j_call: TRBJ1-4
d_call: TRBD1

cdr3_aa: ASSLEGTAGNTIY
clone_size: .
v_call: TRBV7-2
j_call: TRBJ1-3
d_call: TRBD1

cdr3_aa: TSSVGEGLRGETQY
clone_size: .
v_call: TRBV9
j_call: TRBJ2-5
d_call: .

cdr3_aa: ASSVSLAGGPMEETQY
clone_size: once
v_call: TRBV9
j_call: TRBJ2-5
d_call: TRBD2

cdr3_aa: ASSFGAYYEQY
clone_size: .
v_call: TRBV14
j_call: TRBJ2-7
d_call: .

cdr3_aa: ASSEAGGREETQY
clone_size: .
v_call: TRBV6-1
j_call: TRBJ2-5
d_call: .

cdr3_aa: ASSLGSGRENEQF
clone_size: .
v_call: TRBV9
j_call: TRBJ2-1
d_call: TRBD2

cdr3_aa: ASIRKSETQY
clone_size: few
v_call: TRBV5-8
j_call: TRBJ2-5
d_call: .

cdr3_aa: ASSQKPGHILSYEQY
clone_size: .
v_call: TRBV23-1
j_call: TRBJ2-7
d_call: .

cdr3_aa: ASSLGAPYNEQF
clone_size: .
v_call: TRBV18
j_call: TRBJ2-1
d_call: .